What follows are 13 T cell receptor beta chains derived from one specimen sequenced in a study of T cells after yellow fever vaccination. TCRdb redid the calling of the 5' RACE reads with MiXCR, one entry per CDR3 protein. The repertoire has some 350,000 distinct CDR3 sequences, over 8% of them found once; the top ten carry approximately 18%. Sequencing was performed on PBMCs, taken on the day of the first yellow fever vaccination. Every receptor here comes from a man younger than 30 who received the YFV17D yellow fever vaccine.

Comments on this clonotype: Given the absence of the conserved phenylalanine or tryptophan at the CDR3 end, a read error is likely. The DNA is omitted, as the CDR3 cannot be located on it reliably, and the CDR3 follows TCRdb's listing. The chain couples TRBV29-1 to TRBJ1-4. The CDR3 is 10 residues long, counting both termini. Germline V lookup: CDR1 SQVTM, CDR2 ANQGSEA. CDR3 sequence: CSVDQTSSPG.

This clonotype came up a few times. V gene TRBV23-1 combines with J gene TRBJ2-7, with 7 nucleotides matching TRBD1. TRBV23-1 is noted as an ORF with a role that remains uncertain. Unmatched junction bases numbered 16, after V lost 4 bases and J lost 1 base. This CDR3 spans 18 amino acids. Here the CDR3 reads CASSLPPRQGRISYEQYV. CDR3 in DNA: TGCGCCAGCAGTCTCCCGCCCCGACAGGGACGAATATCCTACGAGCAGTACGTC.

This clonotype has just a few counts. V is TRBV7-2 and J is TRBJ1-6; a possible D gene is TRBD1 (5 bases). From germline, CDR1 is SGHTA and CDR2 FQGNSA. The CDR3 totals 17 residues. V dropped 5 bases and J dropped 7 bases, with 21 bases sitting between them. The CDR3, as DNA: TGTGCCAGCAGCGCCGCGAGGGGCAAAACCTTAAATTCACCCCTCCACTTT. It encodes CASSAARGKTLNSPLHF.

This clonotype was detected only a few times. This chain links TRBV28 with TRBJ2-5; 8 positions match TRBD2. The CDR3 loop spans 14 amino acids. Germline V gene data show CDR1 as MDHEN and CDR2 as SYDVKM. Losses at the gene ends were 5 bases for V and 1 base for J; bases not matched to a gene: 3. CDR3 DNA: TGTGCCAGCAGTCTACTAGCGGCCCAAGAGACCCAGTACTTC. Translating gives CASSLLAAQETQYF.

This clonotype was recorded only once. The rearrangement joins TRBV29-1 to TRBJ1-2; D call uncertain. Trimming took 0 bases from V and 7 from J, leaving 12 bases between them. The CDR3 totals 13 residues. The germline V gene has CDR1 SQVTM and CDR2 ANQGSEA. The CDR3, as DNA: TGCAGCGTTGAAGATCAAGAGGGATTTGGCTACACCTTC. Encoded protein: CSVEDQEGFGYTF. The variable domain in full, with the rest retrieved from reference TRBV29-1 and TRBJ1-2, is SAVISQKPSRDICQRGTSLTIQCQVDSQVTMMFWYRQQPGQSLTLIATANQGSEATYESGFVIDKFPISRPNLTFSTLTVSNMSPEDSSIYLCSVEDQEGFGYTFGSGTRLTVV.

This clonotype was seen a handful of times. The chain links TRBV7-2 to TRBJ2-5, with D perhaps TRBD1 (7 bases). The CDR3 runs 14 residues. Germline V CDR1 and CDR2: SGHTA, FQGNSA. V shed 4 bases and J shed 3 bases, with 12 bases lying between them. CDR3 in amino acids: CASSSQGGKETQYF. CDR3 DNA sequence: TGTGCCAGCAGCTCCCAGGGGGGAAAAGAGACCCAGTACTTC.

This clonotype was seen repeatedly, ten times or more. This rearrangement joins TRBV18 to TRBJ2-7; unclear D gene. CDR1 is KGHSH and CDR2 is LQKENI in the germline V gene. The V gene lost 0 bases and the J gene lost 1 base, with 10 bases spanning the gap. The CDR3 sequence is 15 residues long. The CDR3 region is CASSPPARTSYEQYF. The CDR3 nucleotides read TGTGCCAGCTCACCACCGGCCAGGACGTCCTACGAGCAGTACTTC.

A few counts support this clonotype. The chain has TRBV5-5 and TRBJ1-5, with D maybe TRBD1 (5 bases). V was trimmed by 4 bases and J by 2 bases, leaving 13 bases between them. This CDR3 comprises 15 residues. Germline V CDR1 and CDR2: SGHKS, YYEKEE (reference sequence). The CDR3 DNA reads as TGTGCCAGCAGCGGGGGGGGATGGGGCAATCAGCCCCAGCATTTT. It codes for CASSGGGWGNQPQHF. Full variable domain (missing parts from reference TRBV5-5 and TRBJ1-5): DAGVTQSPTHLIKTRGQQVTLRCSPISGHKSVSWYQQVLGQGPQFIFQYYEKEERGRGNFPDRFSARQFPNYSSELNVNALLLGDSALYLCASSGGGWGNQPQHFGDGTRLSIL.

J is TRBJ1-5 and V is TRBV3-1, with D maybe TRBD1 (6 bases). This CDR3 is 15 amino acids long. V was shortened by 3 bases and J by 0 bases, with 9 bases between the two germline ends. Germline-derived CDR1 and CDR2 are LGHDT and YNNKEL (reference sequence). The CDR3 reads CASSHGTNSNQPQHF. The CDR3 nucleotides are TGTGCCAGCAGCCATGGGACAAATAGCAATCAGCCCCAGCATTTT.

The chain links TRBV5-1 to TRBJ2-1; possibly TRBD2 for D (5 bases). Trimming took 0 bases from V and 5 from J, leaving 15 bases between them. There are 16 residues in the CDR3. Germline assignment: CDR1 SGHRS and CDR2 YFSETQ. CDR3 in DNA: TGCGCCAGCAGCTTGGTGGGGAGAGGGCGAAACAATGAGCAGTTCTTC. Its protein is CASSLVGRGRNNEQFF. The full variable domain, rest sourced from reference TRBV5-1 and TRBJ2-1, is KAGVTQTPRYLIKTRGQQVTLSCSPISGHRSVSWYQQTPGQGLQFLFEYFSETQRNKGNFPGRFSGRQFSNSRSEMNVSTLELGDSALYLCASSLVGRGRNNEQFFGPGTRLTVL.

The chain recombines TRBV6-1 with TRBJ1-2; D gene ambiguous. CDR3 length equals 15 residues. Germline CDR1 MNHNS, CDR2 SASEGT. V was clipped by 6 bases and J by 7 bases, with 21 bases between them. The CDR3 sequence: CASSGSGPHYFGYTF. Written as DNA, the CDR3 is TGTGCCAGCAGCGGGAGCGGACCCCACTACTTTGGCTACACCTTC.

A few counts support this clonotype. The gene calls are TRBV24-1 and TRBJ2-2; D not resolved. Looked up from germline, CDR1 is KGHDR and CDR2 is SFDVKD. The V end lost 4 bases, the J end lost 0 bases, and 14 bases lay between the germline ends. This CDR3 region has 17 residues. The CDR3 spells CATSDLDWTANTGELFF. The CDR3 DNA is TGTGCCACCAGTGACTTAGATTGGACGGCGAACACCGGGGAGCTGTTTTTT.

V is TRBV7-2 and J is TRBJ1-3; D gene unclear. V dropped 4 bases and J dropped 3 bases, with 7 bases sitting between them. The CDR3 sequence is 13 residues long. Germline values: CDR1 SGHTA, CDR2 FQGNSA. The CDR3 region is CASSYNNGNTIYF. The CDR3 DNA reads TGTGCCAGCAGCTATAATAATGGAAACACCATATATTTT.